One sample yielded the 23 T cell receptor beta chains listed below, sequenced in a study of blood T cell repertoires in COVID-19. Clones were sequenced by immunoSEQ multiplex PCR, and TCRdb holds only the in-frame ones, with some missing. This sample yields a few hundred thousand clones, of which around 83% are seen a single time; 1.3% belongs to the top ten. The specimen was PBMCs or T cells enriched from blood (not recorded which). These receptors were taken from a woman in her forties with acute COVID-19.

This clone was detected only once. The chain is built from TRBV6-5 and TRBJ1-2, with D perhaps TRBD1 (6 bases). This CDR3 is 13 amino acids long. V lost 6 bases to trimming and J lost 3 bases, with 11 bases between them. Germline assignment: CDR1 MNHEY and CDR2 SVGAGI. CDR3 in DNA: TGTGCCAGCAGGCCCGGACAGTACTATGGCTACACCTTC. Its translation: CASRPGQYYGYTF.

The chain couples TRBV11-2 to TRBJ1-5; D not certain. The CDR3 is 15 amino acids. Germline V gives CDR1 SGHAT, CDR2 FQNNGV. V was pared by 1 base and J by 7 bases, with 14 bases between. In DNA form, the CDR3 reads TGTGCCAGCAGCTTAGGCAAGTGGGAGGGACAGCCCCAGCATTTT. It yields the protein CASSLGKWEGQPQHF.

In nucleotides, the CDR3 is TGTGCCAGCAGCCAGGACAGGGTCGAGACAGATACGCAGTATTTT. It specifies CASSQDRVETDTQYF. The rearrangement links TRBV7-9 to TRBJ2-3, with 8 bases aligning to TRBD1. J was trimmed by 3 bases and V by 5 bases; bases with no gene match: 7. Germline CDR1 and CDR2: SEHNR and FQNEAQ (reference sequence). The CDR3 consists of 15 residues.

This clone was detected only a few times. The chain uses TRBV11-1 and TRBJ1-1, with D possibly TRBD1 on 6 matching bases. CDR1 SGHAT and CDR2 FQDESV come from the germline V gene (reference sequence). The ends were cut back, 4 bases at V and 0 bases at J, with 9 bases in the middle. The CDR3 length is 14 residues. CDR3 bases: TGTGCCAGCAGCTACCCAGGGGTGAACACTGAAGCTTTCTTT. Residues: CASSYPGVNTEAFF.

This chain connects TRBV3-1 (or the pseudogene TRBV3-2) to TRBJ1-2; D ambiguous. Germline CDR1 is LGHDT and CDR2 is YNNKEL (reference sequence). The CDR3 has 14 residues. The ends were cut back, 1 base at V and 0 bases at J, with 6 bases in the middle. The CDR3 here is CASSQVGANYGYTF. The CDR3 nucleotides are TGTGCCAGCAGCCAAGTAGGAGCTAACTATGGCTACACCTTC.

The V call is TRBV24-1, the J call TRBJ1-5, with D tentatively TRBD1 (6 bases). The V and J ends lost 12 bases and 9 bases respectively, with 14 bases between them. Per the germline V gene, CDR1 is KGHDR and CDR2 is SFDVKD. This CDR3 contains 11 residues. CDR3 sequence (DNA): TGTGCCTCCCAGGGGATGGGGCCCCAGCATTTT. Residues: CASQGMGPQHF.

This clone appeared a few times. This rearrangement joins TRBV25-1 to TRBJ2-7, with D tentatively TRBD2 (7 bases). The V and J ends lost 6 bases and 6 bases respectively, with 12 bases between them. The CDR3 length is 12 residues. CDR1 is MGHDK and CDR2 is SYGVNS in the germline V gene. CDR3 sequence reads: CASRWGGREQYF. In nucleotides, the CDR3 is TGTGCCAGCAGGTGGGGGGGGCGCGAGCAGTACTTC.

The chain has TRBV27 and TRBJ2-1; 12 bases are a match to TRBD2. CDR3 length: 18 amino acids. Germline loops: CDR1 MNHEY, CDR2 SMNVEV (reference sequence). V lost 5 bases, J lost 6 bases, and 14 bases stayed unmatched. CDR3: CASSQHPPRTSGTNEQFF. CDR3 DNA sequence: TGTGCCAGCAGTCAACACCCCCCTCGGACTAGCGGGACCAATGAGCAGTTCTTC.

V gene TRBV18 combines with J gene TRBJ1-2; 10 bases map to TRBD1. This CDR3 is 16 amino acids long. J was trimmed by 4 bases and V by 3 bases; bases with no gene match: 8. The V gene's germline CDR1 is KGHSH and CDR2 LQKENI. The CDR3 is CASSPMTGGEGYGYTF. DNA of the CDR3: TGTGCCAGCTCACCTATGACAGGGGGCGAGGGCTATGGCTACACCTTC.

This chain links TRBV28 with TRBJ2-6; weak D call: TRBD2 (6 bases). The germline V gene encodes CDR1 MDHEN and CDR2 SYDVKM. The CDR3 has 17 amino acids. V lost 4 bases, J lost 1 base, and 14 bases lay in between. The CDR3 sequence is CASSSGTVISGANVLTF. In DNA form, the CDR3 reads TGTGCCAGCAGTTCCGGGACTGTCATTTCTGGGGCCAACGTCCTGACTTTC.

The chain is built from TRBV15 and TRBJ2-1, with 8 bases matching TRBD2. The germline V gene has CDR1 LNHNV and CDR2 YYDKDF (reference sequence). Unmatched junction bases numbered 10, after V lost 5 bases and J lost 4 bases. This CDR3 spans 16 amino acids. DNA of the CDR3: TGTGCCACCAGCCATGGGGGGCAGCGGGGGTACAATGAGCAGTTCTTC. It yields the protein CATSHGGQRGYNEQFF.

V gene TRBV11-2 combines with J gene TRBJ2-7, with D maybe TRBD1 (5 bases). Between the trimmed V and J ends, which lost 3 bases and 3 bases, there was a span of 9 bases. Germline assignment: CDR1 SGHAT and CDR2 FQNNGV. The CDR3 is 13 amino acids. The CDR3 sequence: CASSFQGFYEQYF. The DNA for the CDR3 is TGTGCCAGCAGCTTTCAGGGATTCTACGAGCAGTACTTC.

This clone was detected only a few times. The V call is TRBV29-1, the J call TRBJ2-2, with TRBD2 identical over 8 bases. This CDR3 is built from 12 residues. V gave up 8 bases and J gave up 6 bases; unmatched junction bases: 5. Per germline, CDR1 SQVTM and CDR2 ANQGSEA. In DNA form, the CDR3 reads TGCAGCTCCCGGGAGGGCCCCGGGGAGCTGTTTTTT. Its translation: CSSREGPGELFF.

Regarding this clone: Other DNA variants within this sample encode the same CDR3. The chain links TRBV4-3 to TRBJ1-1; D uncertain. CDR1 is LGHNA, CDR2 YSLEER, per germline. The V gene lost 3 bases and the J gene lost 2 bases, with 7 bases spanning the gap. This CDR3 comprises 13 residues. The DNA for the CDR3 is TGCGCCAGCAGCCAGACAACAAACACTGAAGCTTTCTTT. Its protein is CASSQTTNTEAFF.

V and J are TRBV7-2 and TRBJ1-6; D is ambiguous. The CDR3 has 12 residues. Trimming left V 4 bases short and J 9 bases short, with 7 bases between. Germline loops: CDR1 SGHTA, CDR2 FQGNSA. CDR3: CASSSLRSPLHF. Here the CDR3 DNA reads TGTGCCAGCAGCTCCCTCCGTTCACCCCTCCACTTT.

This chain connects TRBV2 to TRBJ2-7, with 9 bases matching TRBD1. With V trimmed by 7 bases and J by 4 bases, 11 bases remained unmatched. The CDR3 contains 15 residues. CDR1 SNHLY and CDR2 FYNNEI come from the germline V gene. DNA for the CDR3: TGTGCCAGCACTTTATCGGACAGGGGAGTATACGAGCAGTACTTC. Amino acid sequence: CASTLSDRGVYEQYF. Complete variable domain (other parts from reference TRBV2 and TRBJ2-7): EPEVTQTPSHQVTQMGQEVILRCVPISNHLYFYWYRQILGQKVEFLVSFYNNEISEKSEIFDDQFSVERPDGSNFTLKIRSTKLEDSAMYFCASTLSDRGVYEQYFGPGTRLTVT.

The V gene is TRBV27, the J gene TRBJ2-7; D possibly corresponds to TRBD2 (6 bases). V was pared by 3 bases and J by 3 bases, with 9 bases between. CDR3 length: 13 residues. From germline, CDR1 is MNHEY and CDR2 SMNVEV (reference sequence). The CDR3 here is CASSFGSYYEQYF. The CDR3 bases are TGTGCCAGCAGTTTCGGGAGTTACTACGAGCAGTACTTC.

The chain combines TRBV5-1 with TRBJ1-1, with D perhaps matching TRBD1 (5 bases). The V and J ends lost 0 bases and 2 bases respectively, with 11 bases between them. This CDR3 comprises 15 residues. CDR1 is SGHRS and CDR2 is YFSETQ in the germline V gene. The CDR3 coding sequence is TGCGCCAGCAGCTTGGGGGCAGGGATCAACACTGAAGCTTTCTTT. It is translated as CASSLGAGINTEAFF.

This clone was seen once. A junction end diverges from the germline sequence, so it may reflect a read error. The V and J genes are TRBV11-3 and TRBJ2-7, with 7 nucleotides matching TRBD2. The CDR3 runs 11 residues. CDR1 is SGHNT and CDR2 is YENEEA in the germline V gene. The CDR3 DNA sequence: TGCTTCTCCGGGGGGACCTACGAGCAGTACTTC. Amino acid sequence: CFSGGTYEQYF.

The rearrangement joins TRBV9 to TRBJ2-2; TRBD1 matches 9 bases. CDR3 length equals 18 residues. CDR1 is SGDLS and CDR2 is YYNGEE in the germline V gene. V was pared by 0 bases and J by 3 bases, with 9 bases of the junction left unmatched. The CDR3: CASSVAVRDRAYTGELFF. Here the CDR3 DNA reads TGTGCCAGCAGCGTAGCCGTTAGGGACAGGGCTTACACCGGGGAGCTGTTTTTT.

The rearrangement links TRBV14 to TRBJ1-2, with D possibly matching TRBD1 (5 bases). Trimming pared 3 bases from V and 2 bases from J, leaving 7 bases between. Germline V gives CDR1 SGHDN, CDR2 FVKESK. This CDR3 is 13 amino acids long. In DNA, the CDR3 is TGTGCCAGCAGCCACGCAGGGAACTATGGCTACACCTTC. Translated, it gives CASSHAGNYGYTF.

The chain joins TRBV27 to TRBJ1-2, with a tentative D call TRBD1 (5 bases). Between the trimmed V and J ends, which lost 3 bases and 3 bases, there was a span of 17 bases. This CDR3 is built from 16 residues. Germline V gene data show CDR1 as MNHEY and CDR2 as SMNVEV (reference sequence). CDR3 amino acids: CASSFLMDRGYYGYTF. The CDR3 DNA follows: TGTGCCAGCAGTTTTTTAATGGACCGGGGGTACTATGGCTACACCTTC.

V is TRBV7-3 and J is TRBJ2-3; possible D gene TRBD1, 6 bases. V lost 0 bases and J 6 bases, leaving 13 bases between the germline ends. Germline V lookup: CDR1 SGHTA, CDR2 FQGTGA. The CDR3 sequence is 15 residues long. The CDR3 DNA sequence: TGTGCCAGCAGCTTAACCCCCGCAGGGGAGGATACGCAGTATTTT. Encoded protein: CASSLTPAGEDTQYF.